These 14 T cell receptor beta chains were sequenced from one sample in a study of blood T cell repertoires in COVID-19 (TCRdb year 2020). Library preparation used the immunoSEQ multiplex PCR assay. What TCRdb holds here is the immuneACCESS table cut down to in-frame rearrangements. Part of the clones is not present; checked against another copy, under half of the missing clones reflect an unresolved V gene, and the others are unexplained. For this sample the table gives some 170,000 clones, of which roughly 84% were detected only once. Together, the top ten hold 6.5% to 9% of the sample. The sequencing input was peripheral blood. The origin of the receptors is a woman in her forties with COVID-19, enrolled during active disease.

The J gene is TRBJ1-4, the V gene TRBV12-3 or TRBV12-4; D ambiguous. The CDR3 is 11 residues long. The V end lost 5 bases, the J end lost 6 bases, and 4 bases lay between the germline ends. The CDR3 region is CASSQYEKLFF. In DNA form, the CDR3 reads TGTGCCAGCAGTCAATATGAAAAACTGTTTTTT.

The rearrangement joins TRBV2 to TRBJ1-2; no clear D. Trimming stripped 0 bases from V and 4 bases from J, with 3 bases between. CDR1 and CDR2 from the germline V gene are SNHLY and FYNNEI. This CDR3 spans 12 amino acids. In nucleotides, the CDR3 is TGTGCCAGCAGTGAAGCCGTCTATGGCTACACCTTC. This encodes CASSEAVYGYTF. Using reference TRBV2 and TRBJ1-2 for the parts outside the CDR3, the full variable domain is EPEVTQTPSHQVTQMGQEVILRCVPISNHLYFYWYRQILGQKVEFLVSFYNNEISEKSEIFDDQFSVERPDGSNFTLKIRSTKLEDSAMYFCASSEAVYGYTFGSGTRLTVV.

The gene calls are TRBV6-5 and TRBJ2-3, with TRBD2 as a possible D gene (6 bases). The CDR3 runs 16 residues. Germline CDR1 is MNHEY and CDR2 is SVGAGI. V lost 0 bases and J lost 7, with 17 bases in between. CDR3: CASSYSSSASLNTQYF. CDR3 DNA sequence: TGTGCCAGCAGTTACTCTTCTAGCGCCTCTCTTAATACGCAGTATTTT.

The V gene is TRBV7-8, the J gene TRBJ2-3, with a tentative D call TRBD2 (5 bases). Per the germline V gene, CDR1 is SGHVS and CDR2 is FQNEAQ. The CDR3 contains 16 residues. Trimming took off 5 bases at V and 2 bases at J, with 17 bases between the two ends. CDR3 coding DNA: TGTGCCAGCAGCCTCATCGACCGGGGAGTCACAGATACGCAGTATTTT. Its protein product is CASSLIDRGVTDTQYF.

The chain uses TRBV5-6 and TRBJ1-3; D is unresolved. The germline CDR1 and CDR2 sequences are SGHDT and YYEEEE. The CDR3 runs 12 residues. V was shortened by 0 bases and J by 8 bases, with 6 bases between the two germline ends. CDR3 DNA: TGTGCCAGCAGCTTGGGCCAGTACACCATATATTTT. Its translation: CASSLGQYTIYF.

The sample holds a few counts of this clone. This same CDR3 is encoded by further DNA sequences in the sample. V is TRBV28 and J is TRBJ2-7; D is undetermined. This CDR3 is built from 12 residues. V lost 3 bases and J lost 0, with 3 bases in between. The germline CDR1 and CDR2 sequences are MDHEN and SYDVKM. The CDR3 DNA sequence: TGTGCCAGCAGTTTCAGCTCCTACGAGCAGTACTTC. Its protein is CASSFSSYEQYF.

The CDR3 reads CASSLALAGKGELFF. The CDR3 DNA follows: TGTGCCAGCAGCTTGGCCTTAGCGGGAAAGGGGGAGCTGTTTTTT. The chain employs TRBV5-6 and TRBJ2-2; the match to TRBD2 covers 8 bases. The V gene's germline CDR1 is SGHDT and CDR2 YYEEEE. The junction had 6 bases not matched to a gene; V was cut back by 0 bases and J by 8 bases. The CDR3 length is 15 residues.

The gene calls are TRBV9 and TRBJ2-1; TRBD2 matches at 14 bases. Per germline, CDR1 SGDLS and CDR2 YYNGEE. CDR3 length equals 16 residues. The ends lost 2 bases at V and 7 bases at J; junction bases unmatched: 5. The CDR3 DNA sequence: TGTGCCAGCAGCGTGCCGGGACTAGCGGGAGAAAATGAGCAGTTCTTC. It codes for CASSVPGLAGENEQFF.

About this clone itself: Other DNA sequences from this sample encode an identical CDR3 as well. The chain carries TRBV7-2 and TRBJ2-7, with D tentatively TRBD2 (5 bases). Germline loops: CDR1 SGHTA, CDR2 FQGNSA. The V gene lost 3 bases and the J gene lost 3 bases, with 9 bases spanning the gap. This CDR3 comprises 13 residues. For the CDR3, the DNA is TGTGCCAGCAGCTTGAACCGGGACTACGAGCAGTACTTC. Its protein is CASSLNRDYEQYF.

This rearrangement joins TRBV28 to TRBJ1-6, with 7 bases identical to TRBD1. Germline V CDR1 and CDR2: MDHEN, SYDVKM. The CDR3 extends over 14 amino acids. V lost 11 bases, J lost 5 bases, and 9 bases stayed unmatched. The CDR3 nucleotides read TGTGCCTGCTACGGACAGGCCAATAATTCACCCCTCCACTTT. This translates into CACYGQANNSPLHF.

The V and J genes are TRBV12-3 or TRBV12-4 and TRBJ2-7; 8 nucleotides match TRBD1. The V gene end was trimmed by 7 bases and the J gene end by 2 bases; junction bases not matched to a gene: 4. The CDR3 covers 13 residues. The CDR3 loop is CASIGQGPYEQYF. The CDR3 bases are TGTGCCAGCATCGGACAGGGTCCCTACGAGCAGTACTTC.

This chain links TRBV28 with TRBJ2-5; 7 bases agree with TRBD1. V lost 5 bases and J lost 3; bases outside the gene matches: 9. Germline CDR1 reads MDHEN; CDR2 reads SYDVKM. The CDR3 is made up of 15 amino acids. This chain's CDR3 is CASSLPGTVKETQYF. CDR3 DNA sequence: TGTGCCAGCAGTCTCCCCGGGACAGTGAAAGAGACCCAGTACTTC.

This clone is a singleton in its sample. The chain couples TRBV4-1 to TRBJ2-7; 9 positions match TRBD1. Germline V gene sequence: CDR1 MGHRA, CDR2 YSYEKL. After removal of 0 bases from V and 2 bases from J, the junction contained 5 bases not matched to a gene. This CDR3 is built from 16 residues. DNA for the CDR3: TGCGCCAGCAGCCAAGATCGGACAGGGGCTGCCTACGAGCAGTACTTC. It codes for CASSQDRTGAAYEQYF.

This clone was counted a single time. The V call is TRBV28, the J call TRBJ2-1; 10 bases are shared with TRBD2. The germline CDR1 and CDR2 sequences are MDHEN and SYDVKM. Trimming cost V 6 bases and J 6 bases; bases outside gene matches: 8. CDR3 size: 15 residues. This CDR3 reads CASSPTGTSVNEQFF. Here the CDR3 DNA reads TGTGCCAGCAGCCCGACCGGGACTAGCGTCAATGAGCAGTTCTTC.